Listed here is a single T cell receptor beta chain. The table came from immunoSEQ multiplex PCR; TCRdb's copy has only in-frame clones and leaves some out. The table includes 150,000 to 200,000 clones, about 86% detected once. The sample belongs to a study of blood T cell repertoires in COVID-19. Study in general: There were acute and convalescent COVID-19 samples, and they came from the United States, Italy and Spain. The cDNA or gDNA used as material had been derived from T cells, B-cell-depleted T cells, or PBMCs.

V lost 4 bases and J lost 2; bases outside the gene matches: 3. The CDR3 runs 14 residues. Germline V gene sequence: CDR1 SGHRS, CDR2 YFSETQ. Material: peripheral blood. This sequence originates from a man in his 60s with acute or convalescent COVID-19. This chain connects TRBV5-1 to TRBJ2-5, with 9 bases aligning to TRBD2. CDR3 amino acids: CASSGGREQETQYF. CDR3 in DNA: TGCGCCAGCAGCGGCGGGAGGGAACAAGAGACCCAGTACTTC.